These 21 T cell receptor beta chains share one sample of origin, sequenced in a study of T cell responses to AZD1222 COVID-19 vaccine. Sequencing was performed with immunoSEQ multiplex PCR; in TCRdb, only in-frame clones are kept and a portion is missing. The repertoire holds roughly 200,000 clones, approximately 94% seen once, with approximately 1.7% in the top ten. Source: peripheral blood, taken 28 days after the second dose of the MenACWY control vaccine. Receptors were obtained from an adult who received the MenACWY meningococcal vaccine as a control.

CDR3 sequence (DNA): TGTGCCAGCAGCACAGGACGGACCTATGGCTACACCTTC. This gives the protein CASSTGRTYGYTF. V is TRBV5-4 and J is TRBJ1-2; tentatively, D is TRBD1 (5 bases). From germline, CDR1 is SGHNT and CDR2 YYREEE (reference sequence). The germline V and J ends were trimmed by 4 bases and 4 bases, with 11 bases remaining between them. This CDR3 is built from 13 residues.

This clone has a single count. The CDR3 sequence is CASQPLGPGELFF. In nucleotides, the CDR3 is TGTGCCAGTCAACCTTTAGGACCGGGGGAGCTGTTTTTT. V usage is TRBV27 and J usage is TRBJ2-2; D gene uncertain. Germline-derived CDR1 and CDR2 are MNHEY and SMNVEV (reference sequence). This CDR3 spans 13 amino acids. V gave up 9 bases and J gave up 8 bases, with 16 bases separating them.

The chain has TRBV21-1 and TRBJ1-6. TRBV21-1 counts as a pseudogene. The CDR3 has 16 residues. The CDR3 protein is CASSKKDSRGNSPLHF. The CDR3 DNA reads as TGTGCCAGCAGCAAAAAAGACTCCCGAGGAAATTCACCCCTCCACTTT.

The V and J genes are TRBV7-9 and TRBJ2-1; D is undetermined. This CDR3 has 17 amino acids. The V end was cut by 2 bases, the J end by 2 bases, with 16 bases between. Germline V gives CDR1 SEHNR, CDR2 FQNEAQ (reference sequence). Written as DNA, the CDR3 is TGTGCCAGCAGCTTACGGTCAGCGCGACGAACCTACAATGAGCAGTTCTTC. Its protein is CASSLRSARRTYNEQFF.

CDR3 loop: CASSIAGTVREKLFF. The CDR3, as DNA: TGTGCCAGTAGTATAGCAGGGACAGTTCGCGAAAAACTGTTTTTT. The chain is built from TRBV19 and TRBJ1-4; 7 positions agree with TRBD1. CDR1 is LNHDA, CDR2 SQIVND, per germline (reference sequence). Unmatched junction bases numbered 7, after V lost 1 base and J lost 8 bases. CDR3 length: 15 residues.

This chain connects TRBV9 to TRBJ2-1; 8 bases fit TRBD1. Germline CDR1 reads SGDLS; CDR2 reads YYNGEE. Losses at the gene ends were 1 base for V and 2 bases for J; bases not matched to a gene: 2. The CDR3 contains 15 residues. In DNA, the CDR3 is TGTGCCAGCAGCGTATCAGGGGGCACCTACAATGAGCAGTTCTTC. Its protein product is CASSVSGGTYNEQFF.

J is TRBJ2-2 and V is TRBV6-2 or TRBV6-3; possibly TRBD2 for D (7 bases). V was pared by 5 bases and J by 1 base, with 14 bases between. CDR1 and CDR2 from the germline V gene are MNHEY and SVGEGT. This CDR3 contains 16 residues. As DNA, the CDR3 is TGTGCCAGCAGTGGCTGGGGGGGGCTGAACACCGGGGAGCTGTTTTTT. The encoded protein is CASSGWGGLNTGELFF.

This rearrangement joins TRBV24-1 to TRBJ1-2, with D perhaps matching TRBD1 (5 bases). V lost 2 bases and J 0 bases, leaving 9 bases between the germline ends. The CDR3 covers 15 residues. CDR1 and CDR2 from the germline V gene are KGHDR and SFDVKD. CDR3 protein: CATSDSDTANYGYTF. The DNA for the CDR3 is TGTGCCACCAGTGATTCGGACACCGCTAACTATGGCTACACCTTC.

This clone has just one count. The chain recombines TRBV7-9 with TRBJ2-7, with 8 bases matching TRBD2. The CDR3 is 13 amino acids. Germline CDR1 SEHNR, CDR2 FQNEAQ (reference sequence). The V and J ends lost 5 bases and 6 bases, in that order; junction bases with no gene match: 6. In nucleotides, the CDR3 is TGTGCCAGCAGCCTTAGCGGGATGCCCGAGCAGTACTTC. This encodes CASSLSGMPEQYF.

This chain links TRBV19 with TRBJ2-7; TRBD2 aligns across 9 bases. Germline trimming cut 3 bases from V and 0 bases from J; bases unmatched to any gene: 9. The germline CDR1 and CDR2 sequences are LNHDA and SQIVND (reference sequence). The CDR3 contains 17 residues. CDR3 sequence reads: CASSMSLAGTLSYEQYF. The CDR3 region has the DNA TGTGCCAGTAGTATGAGCCTAGCGGGAACCCTCTCCTACGAGCAGTACTTC.

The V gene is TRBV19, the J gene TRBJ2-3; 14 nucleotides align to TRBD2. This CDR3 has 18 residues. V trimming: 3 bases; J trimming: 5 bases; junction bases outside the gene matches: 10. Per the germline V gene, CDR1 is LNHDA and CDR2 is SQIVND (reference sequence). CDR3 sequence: CASSISGGLAGVGDTQYF. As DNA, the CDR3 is TGTGCCAGTAGTATTTCGGGGGGACTAGCGGGAGTCGGAGATACGCAGTATTTT.

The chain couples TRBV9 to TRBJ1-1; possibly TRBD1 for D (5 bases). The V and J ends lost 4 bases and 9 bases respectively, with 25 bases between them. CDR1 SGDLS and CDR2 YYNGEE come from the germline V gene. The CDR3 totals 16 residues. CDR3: CASSPPSPRDVIKAFF. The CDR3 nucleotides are TGTGCCAGCAGCCCCCCCTCTCCCCGGGACGTTATAAAAGCTTTCTTT.

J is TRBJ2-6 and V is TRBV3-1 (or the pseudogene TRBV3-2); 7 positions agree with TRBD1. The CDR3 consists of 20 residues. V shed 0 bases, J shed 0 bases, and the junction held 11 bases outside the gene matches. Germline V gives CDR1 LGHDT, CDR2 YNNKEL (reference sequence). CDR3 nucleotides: TGTGCCAGCAGCCAAGATAGAGGGTTAGGGGGCCTCTCTGGGGCCAACGTCCTGACTTTC. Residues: CASSQDRGLGGLSGANVLTF.

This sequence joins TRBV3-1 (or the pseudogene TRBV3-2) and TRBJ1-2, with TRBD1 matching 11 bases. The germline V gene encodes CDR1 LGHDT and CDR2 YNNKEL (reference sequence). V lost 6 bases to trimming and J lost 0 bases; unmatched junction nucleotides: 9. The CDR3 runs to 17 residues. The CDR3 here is CASRRTGGMGANYGYTF. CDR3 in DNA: TGTGCCAGCAGACGGACAGGGGGCATGGGGGCTAACTATGGCTACACCTTC.

CDR3 DNA: TGTGCCAGCAACGCCGCCTTCGGGATCTCCTACGAGCAGTACTTC. Translation: CASNAAFGISYEQYF. The chain combines TRBV28 with TRBJ2-7; D is possibly TRBD2 (5 bases). The CDR3 contains 15 residues. Per the germline V gene, CDR1 is MDHEN and CDR2 is SYDVKM. V was pared by 7 bases and J by 0 bases, with 16 bases between.

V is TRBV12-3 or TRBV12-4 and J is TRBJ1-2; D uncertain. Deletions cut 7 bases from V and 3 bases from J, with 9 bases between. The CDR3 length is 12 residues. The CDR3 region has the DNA TGTGCCAGCACGACGGGTGACTATGGCTACACCTTC. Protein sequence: CASTTGDYGYTF.

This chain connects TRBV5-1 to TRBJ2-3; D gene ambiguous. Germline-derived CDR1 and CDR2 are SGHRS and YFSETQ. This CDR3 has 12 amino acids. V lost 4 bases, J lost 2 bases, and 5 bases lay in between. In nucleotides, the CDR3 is TGCGCCAGCAGCCCTCCCACAGATACGCAGTATTTT. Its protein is CASSPPTDTQYF.

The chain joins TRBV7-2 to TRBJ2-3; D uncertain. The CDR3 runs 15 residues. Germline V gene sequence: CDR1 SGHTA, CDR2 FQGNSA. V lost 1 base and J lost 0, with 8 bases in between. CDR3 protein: CASSLVVGSTDTQYF. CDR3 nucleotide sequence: TGTGCCAGCAGCTTAGTGGTGGGGAGCACAGATACGCAGTATTTT.

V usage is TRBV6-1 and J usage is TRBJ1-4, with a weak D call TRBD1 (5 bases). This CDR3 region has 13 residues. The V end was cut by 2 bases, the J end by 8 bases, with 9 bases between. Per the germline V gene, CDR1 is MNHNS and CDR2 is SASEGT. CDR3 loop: CASSEQGGEKLFF. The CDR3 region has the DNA TGTGCCAGCAGTGAACAGGGAGGGGAAAAACTGTTTTTT.

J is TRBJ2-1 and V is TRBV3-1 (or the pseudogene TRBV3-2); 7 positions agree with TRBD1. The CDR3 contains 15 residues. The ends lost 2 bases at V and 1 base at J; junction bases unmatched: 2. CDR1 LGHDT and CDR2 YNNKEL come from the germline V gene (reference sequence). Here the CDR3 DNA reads TGTGCCAGCAGCCAACCACAGGGGTCCTACAATGAGCAGTTCTTC. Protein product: CASSQPQGSYNEQFF.

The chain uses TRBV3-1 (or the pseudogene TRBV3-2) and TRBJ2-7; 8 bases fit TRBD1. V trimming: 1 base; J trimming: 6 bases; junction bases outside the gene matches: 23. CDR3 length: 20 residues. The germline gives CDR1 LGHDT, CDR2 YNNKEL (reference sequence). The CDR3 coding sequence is TGTGCCAGCAGCCAAGCCCCCTCGGGACAGGTACCCGCAGGAAGATCCGAGCAGTACTTC. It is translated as CASSQAPSGQVPAGRSEQYF.